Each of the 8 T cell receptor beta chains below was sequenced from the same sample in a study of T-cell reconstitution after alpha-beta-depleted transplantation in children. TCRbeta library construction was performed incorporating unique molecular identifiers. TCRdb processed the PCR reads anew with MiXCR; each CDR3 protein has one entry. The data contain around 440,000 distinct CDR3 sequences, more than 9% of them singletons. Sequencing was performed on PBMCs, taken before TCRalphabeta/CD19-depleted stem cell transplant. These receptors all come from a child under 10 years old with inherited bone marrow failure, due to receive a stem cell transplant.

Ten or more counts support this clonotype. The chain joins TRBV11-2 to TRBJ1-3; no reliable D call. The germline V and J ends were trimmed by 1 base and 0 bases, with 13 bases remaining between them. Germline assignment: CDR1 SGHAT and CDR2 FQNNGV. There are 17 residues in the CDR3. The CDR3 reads CASSLGAAANSGNTIYF. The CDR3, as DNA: TGTGCCAGCAGCTTAGGTGCGGCAGCTAACTCTGGAAACACCATATATTTT. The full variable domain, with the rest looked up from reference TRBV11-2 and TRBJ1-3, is EAGVAQSPRYKIIEKRQSVAFWCNPISGHATLYWYQQILGQGPKLLIQFQNNGVVDDSQLPKDRFSAERLKGVDSTLKIQPAKLEDSAVYLCASSLGAAANSGNTIYFGEGSWLTVV.

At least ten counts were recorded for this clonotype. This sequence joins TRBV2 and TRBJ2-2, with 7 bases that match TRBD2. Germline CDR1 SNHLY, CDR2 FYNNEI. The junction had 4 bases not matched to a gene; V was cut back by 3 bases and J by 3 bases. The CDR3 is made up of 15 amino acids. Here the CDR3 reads CASSDFGRYTGELFF. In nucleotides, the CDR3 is TGTGCCAGCAGTGATTTCGGGAGGTACACCGGGGAGCTGTTTTTT.

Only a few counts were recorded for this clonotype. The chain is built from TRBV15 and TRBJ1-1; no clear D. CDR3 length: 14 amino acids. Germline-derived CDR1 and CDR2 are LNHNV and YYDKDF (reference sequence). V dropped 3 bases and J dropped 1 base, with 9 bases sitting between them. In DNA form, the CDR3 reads TGTGCCACCAGCAGGACACCGGAGAACACTGAAGCTTTCTTT. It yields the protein CATSRTPENTEAFF.

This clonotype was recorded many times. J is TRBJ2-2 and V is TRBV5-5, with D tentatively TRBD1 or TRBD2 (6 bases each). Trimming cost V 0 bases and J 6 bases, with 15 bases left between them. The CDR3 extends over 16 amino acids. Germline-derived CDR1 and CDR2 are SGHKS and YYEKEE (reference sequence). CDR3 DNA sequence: TGTGCCAGCAGCTTGGGGGCGGCAGGGGAGGCCGGGGAGCTGTTTTTT. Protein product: CASSLGAAGEAGELFF. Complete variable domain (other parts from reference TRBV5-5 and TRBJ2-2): DAGVTQSPTHLIKTRGQQVTLRCSPISGHKSVSWYQQVLGQGPQFIFQYYEKEERGRGNFPDRFSARQFPNYSSELNVNALLLGDSALYLCASSLGAAGEAGELFFGEGSRLTVL.

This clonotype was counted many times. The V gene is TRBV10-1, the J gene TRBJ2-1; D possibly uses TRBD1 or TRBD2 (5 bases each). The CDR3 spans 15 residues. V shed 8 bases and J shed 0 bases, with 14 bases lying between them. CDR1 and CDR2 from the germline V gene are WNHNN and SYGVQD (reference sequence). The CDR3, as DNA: TGCGCCAGCCCGGGGAAGGGGAGCTCCTACAATGAGCAGTTCTTC. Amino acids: CASPGKGSSYNEQFF.

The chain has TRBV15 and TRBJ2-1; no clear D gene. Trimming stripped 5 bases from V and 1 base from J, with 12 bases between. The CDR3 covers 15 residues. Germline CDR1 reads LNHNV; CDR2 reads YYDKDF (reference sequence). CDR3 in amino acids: CATSPLGSSYNEQFF. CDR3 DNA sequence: TGTGCCACCAGCCCTCTGGGCAGTTCCTACAATGAGCAGTTCTTC. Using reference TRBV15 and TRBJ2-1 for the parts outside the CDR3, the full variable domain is DAMVIQNPRYQVTQFGKPVTLSCSQTLNHNVMYWYQQKSSQAPKLLFHYYDKDFNNEADTPDNFQSRRPNTSFCFLDIRSPGLGDTAMYLCATSPLGSSYNEQFFGPGTRLTVL.

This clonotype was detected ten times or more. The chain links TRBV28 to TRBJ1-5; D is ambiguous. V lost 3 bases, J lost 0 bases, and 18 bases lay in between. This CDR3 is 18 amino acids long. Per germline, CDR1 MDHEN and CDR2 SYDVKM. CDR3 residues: CASSFAFGRDPSNQPQHF. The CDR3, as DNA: TGTGCCAGCAGTTTTGCCTTTGGTCGCGACCCTAGCAATCAGCCCCAGCATTTT.

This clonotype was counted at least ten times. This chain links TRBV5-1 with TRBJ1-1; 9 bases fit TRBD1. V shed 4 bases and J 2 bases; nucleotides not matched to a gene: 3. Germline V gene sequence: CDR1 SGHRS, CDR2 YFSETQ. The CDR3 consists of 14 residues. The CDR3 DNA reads TGCGCCAGCAGCCCGGACAGGGGAAACACTGAAGCTTTCTTT. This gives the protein CASSPDRGNTEAFF.